Below, 17 T cell receptor beta chains from the same sample are listed, as sequenced in a study of T cells in Graves' hyperthyroidism and ophthalmopathy. TCR beta CDR3 regions were amplified from RNA. HTBI primers were used for first-round RT-PCR of the TCR CDR3. TCRdb re-called the multiplex PCR reads through MiXCR, storing one row per CDR3 protein. The sample consists of 210,000 or so distinct CDR3 sequences, more than 15% of them appearing once. The specimen was blood. Receptors were obtained from a man over 45 with Graves' hyperthyroidism.

This clonotype has a count of ten or more. The rearrangement uses TRBV7-9 and TRBJ2-5, with D unclear. V dropped 3 bases and J dropped 1 base, with 9 bases sitting between them. In germline, CDR1 is SEHNR, CDR2 FQNEAQ (reference sequence). CDR3 length equals 14 residues. CDR3 region: CASSLGWAQETQYF. CDR3 nucleotides: TGTGCCAGCAGCTTGGGGTGGGCCCAAGAGACCCAGTACTTC.

With respect to this clonotype: This may arise from a read error, as a much more abundant clone is one base away. The chain carries TRBV10-1 and TRBJ2-3; 9 bases are a match to TRBD1. The CDR3 has 16 residues. Per the germline V gene, CDR1 is WNHNN and CDR2 is SYGVQD (reference sequence). Losses at the gene ends were 4 bases for V and 5 bases for J; bases not matched to a gene: 10. CDR3 amino acids: CASSGPGTGTRDTQYF. CDR3 sequence (DNA): TGCGCCAGCAGTGGACCCGGGACAGGGACCAGAGATACGCAGTATTTT.

The chain joins TRBV7-9 to TRBJ2-3; 9 nucleotides align to TRBD1. The CDR3 extends over 15 amino acids. The germline gives CDR1 SEHNR, CDR2 FQNEAQ (reference sequence). V lost 3 bases and J lost 2; bases outside the gene matches: 3. The CDR3 sequence: CASSFGTGHTDTQYF. The CDR3, as DNA: TGTGCCAGCAGCTTTGGGACAGGGCACACAGATACGCAGTATTTT.

In its sample, this clonotype was seen a few times. J is TRBJ1-4 and V is TRBV27; no clear D. V was shortened by 3 bases and J by 8 bases, with 13 bases between the two germline ends. The length of the CDR3 is 14 residues. The germline CDR1 and CDR2 sequences are MNHEY and SMNVEV (reference sequence). CDR3 loop: CASSLIGPREKLFF. DNA for the CDR3: TGTGCCAGCAGTTTGATTGGGCCCCGGGAAAAACTGTTTTTT.

This clonotype was seen repeatedly, ten times or more. The V and J genes are TRBV12-3 or TRBV12-4 and TRBJ2-5; 7 nucleotides match TRBD2. V shed 5 bases and J 4 bases; nucleotides not matched to a gene: 7. The CDR3 runs to 14 residues. The CDR3, as DNA: TGTGCCAGCAGTCCCACGGGGAGGGCAGAGACCCAGTACTTC. Protein sequence: CASSPTGRAETQYF.

This clonotype turned up a few times. The chain combines TRBV5-1 with TRBJ2-1, with 8 bases matching TRBD2. CDR3 length: 16 amino acids. Per germline, CDR1 SGHRS and CDR2 YFSETQ. V lost 6 bases and J lost 8; bases outside the gene matches: 16. The CDR3 DNA reads as TGCGCCAGCACCCACCTTCCTAGCGGGCGGGTGGATGAGCAGTTCTTC. Its protein is CASTHLPSGRVDEQFF.

This clonotype was counted many times. This chain uses TRBV6-1 with TRBJ1-5, with TRBD1 as a possible D gene (5 bases). Trimming left V 0 bases short and J 6 bases short, with 6 bases between. Germline CDR1 reads MNHNS; CDR2 reads SASEGT. The CDR3 sequence is 13 residues long. The CDR3 reads CASSEAGGQPQHF. For the CDR3, the DNA is TGTGCCAGCAGTGAAGCGGGGGGTCAGCCCCAGCATTTT.

This clonotype was seen at least ten times. The chain employs TRBV28 and TRBJ2-7; TRBD1 matches 8 bases. The V gene's germline CDR1 is MDHEN and CDR2 SYDVKM. V trimming: 7 bases; J trimming: 6 bases; junction bases outside the gene matches: 11. This CDR3 region has 14 residues. CDR3 sequence reads: CASTSRGTGVEQYF. The CDR3 DNA reads TGTGCCAGCACCTCCCGGGGGACAGGCGTCGAGCAGTACTTC.

The chain couples TRBV19 to TRBJ2-1; 9 bases agree with TRBD2. Trimming cost V 0 bases and J 4 bases; bases outside gene matches: 7. Germline CDR1 reads LNHDA; CDR2 reads SQIVND (reference sequence). The CDR3 is 17 residues long. The CDR3 region has the DNA TGTGCCAGTAGTATAGACAGGCGGGGGGGAGGGTACAATGAGCAGTTCTTC. This translates into CASSIDRRGGGYNEQFF.

The table lists this clonotype with many counts. This rearrangement joins TRBV28 to TRBJ2-1, with 8 bases matching TRBD2. V lost 1 base to trimming and J lost 5 bases; unmatched junction nucleotides: 10. The CDR3 sequence is 17 residues long. Germline V gene lookup returns CDR1 MDHEN and CDR2 SYDVKM. CDR3 region: CASSLLASGSTNNEQFF. The CDR3 DNA follows: TGTGCCAGCAGTTTATTGGCTAGCGGGTCTACCAACAATGAGCAGTTCTTC.

The sample holds many counts of this clonotype. The V call is TRBV18, the J call TRBJ2-5, with 9 bases fitting TRBD1. The junction had 5 bases not matched to a gene; V was cut back by 4 bases and J by 5 bases. This CDR3 contains 14 residues. Germline V lookup: CDR1 KGHSH, CDR2 LQKENI. Here the CDR3 reads CASSQQGARETQYF. The CDR3 DNA is TGTGCCAGCTCACAACAGGGGGCTCGGGAGACCCAGTACTTC. Filled out from reference TRBV18 and TRBJ2-5, the complete variable domain reads NAGVMQNPRHLVRRRGQEARLRCSPMKGHSHVYWYRQLPEEGLKFMVYLQKENIIDESGMPKERFSAEFPKEGPSILRIQQVVRGDSAAYFCASSQQGARETQYFGPGTRLLVL.

Ten or more counts support this clonotype. The V gene is TRBV20-1, the J gene TRBJ2-1; no definite D call. Trimming stripped 4 bases from V and 0 bases from J, with 10 bases between. Germline V gene lookup returns CDR1 DFQATT and CDR2 SNEGSKA (reference sequence). The length of the CDR3 is 14 residues. CDR3 in amino acids: CSATVYSSYNEQFF. In DNA, the CDR3 is TGCAGTGCTACAGTCTACAGCTCCTACAATGAGCAGTTCTTC.

The table lists this clonotype with many counts. The rearrangement links TRBV28 to TRBJ2-3, with D hard to call. V was pared by 1 base and J by 0 bases, with 11 bases between. Per the germline V gene, CDR1 is MDHEN and CDR2 is SYDVKM. This CDR3 region has 16 residues. CDR3 amino acids: CASSLSRAMSTDTQYF. DNA for the CDR3: TGTGCCAGCAGTTTATCTCGGGCCATGAGCACAGATACGCAGTATTTT.

This clonotype was detected ten times or more. The genes are TRBV7-2 and TRBJ2-1; D remains unclear. The ends were cut back, 5 bases at V and 7 bases at J, with 9 bases in the middle. CDR3 length: 12 amino acids. Germline CDR1 and CDR2: SGHTA and FQGNSA. The CDR3 nucleotides are TGTGCCAGCAGCCTTGGGCAGAATGAGCAGTTCTTC. Protein: CASSLGQNEQFF.

This clonotype was observed many times. The V gene is TRBV12-3 or TRBV12-4, the J gene TRBJ1-3; D gene ambiguous. The CDR3 sequence is 16 residues long. The V gene lost 6 bases and the J gene lost 0 bases, with 15 bases spanning the gap. In nucleotides, the CDR3 is TGTGCCAGCAGCCCTGGACGAGTGAGCTCTGGAAACACCATATATTTT. This encodes CASSPGRVSSGNTIYF.

This clonotype was counted many times. This rearrangement joins TRBV6-1 to TRBJ2-1; 9 bases fit TRBD2. V lost 0 bases to trimming and J lost 7 bases; unmatched junction nucleotides: 13. Germline V lookup: CDR1 MNHNS, CDR2 SASEGT. This CDR3 comprises 18 residues. The CDR3, as DNA: TGTGCCAGCAGTGAAGCGCTTCGGGGAGCGGGAGGAAGGAATGAGCAGTTCTTC. Its translation is CASSEALRGAGGRNEQFF.

This clonotype was found many times. The CDR3 is CASSLGHTGRTGNTIYF. DNA of the CDR3: TGTGCCAGCTCCCTGGGCCACACAGGGAGAACCGGAAACACCATATATTTT. This chain joins TRBV2 and TRBJ1-3; a possible D gene is TRBD1 (6 bases). Germline V gene sequence: CDR1 SNHLY, CDR2 FYNNEI. The CDR3 runs 17 residues. Trimming left V 8 bases short and J 4 bases short, with 24 bases between.